The rows below give T cell receptor beta chains drawn from one sample of a study of beta chain features in type 1 diabetes. The assay was immunoSEQ multiplex PCR, and TCRdb's table has in-frame clones only and misses some. In the table there are just over 150,000 clones, 11% of which are singletons. Sequenced material: central memory CD4+ T cells from blood. These receptor sequences come from a man in his late teens or twenties in good health. Each CDR3 is given without its conserved first and last residue.

J gene: TRBJ2-3; V gene: TRBV18; CDR3 protein: ASSPGTDTQY
J gene: TRBJ2-2; V gene: TRBV28; CDR3 protein: ASSNPTRGGTGELF
J gene: TRBJ1-1; V gene: TRBV7-2; CDR3 protein: ASSPAPARGTEAF
J gene: TRBJ2-3; V gene: TRBV29-1; CDR3 protein: SVVPHTDTQY
J gene: TRBJ1-1; V gene: TRBV4-2; CDR3 protein: ASSRTGGMNTEAF
J gene: TRBJ2-7; V gene: TRBV6-6; CDR3 protein: ASRFDREYEQY
J gene: TRBJ1-4; V gene: TRBV15; CDR3 protein: ATSRDAREKLF
J gene: TRBJ1-5; V gene: TRBV29-1; CDR3 protein: SVNLDGNQPQH
J gene: TRBJ1-1; V gene: TRBV5-6; CDR3 protein: ASSLVRQGVKRAF
J gene: TRBJ2-3; V gene: TRBV2; CDR3 protein: ASSLTSGVDTQY
J gene: TRBJ1-2; V gene: TRBV7-2; CDR3 protein: ASSHGQGGYT
J gene: TRBJ2-5; V gene: TRBV7-8; CDR3 protein: ASSRTGQGWTQY
J gene: TRBJ1-4; V gene: TRBV4-3; CDR3 protein: ASSQDLGQGVGNEKLF
J gene: TRBJ1-1; V gene: TRBV19; CDR3 protein: ASSISGGNTEAF
J gene: TRBJ1-2; V gene: TRBV28; CDR3 protein: ASIAGATTGYT
J gene: TRBJ1-1; V gene: TRBV14; CDR3 protein: ASSAITRDTEAF
J gene: TRBJ2-1; V gene: TRBV29-1; CDR3 protein: SVVSPPEQF
J gene: TRBJ1-2; V gene: TRBV5-1; CDR3 protein: ASSLGPSASGGYT
J gene: TRBJ2-3; V gene: TRBV10-3; CDR3 protein: AISETRDTDTQY
J gene: TRBJ1-2; V gene: TRBV7-3; CDR3 protein: ASSSLGLGRSGYT
J gene: TRBJ1-6; V gene: TRBV30; CDR3 protein: AWTARTGLNSPLH
J gene: TRBJ1-1; V gene: TRBV11-1; CDR3 protein: ASSLRSGGAEAF
J gene: TRBJ1-6; V gene: TRBV2; CDR3 protein: ASSVELSGNSPLH
J gene: TRBJ1-1; V gene: TRBV20-1; CDR3 protein: SASGSGEAF
J gene: TRBJ2-5; V gene: TRBV4-2; CDR3 protein: ASSQGRGGVTQY
J gene: TRBJ2-3; V gene: TRBV4-2; CDR3 protein: ASSQEWGGTDTQY
J gene: TRBJ2-1; V gene: TRBV4-2; CDR3 protein: ASSQDLRADHNEQF
J gene: TRBJ1-1; V gene: TRBV20-1; CDR3 protein: SARERTEAF
J gene: TRBJ2-7; V gene: TRBV29-1; CDR3 protein: SVEGGTGYEQY
J gene: TRBJ2-7; V gene: TRBV7-3; CDR3 protein: ASSLQGAVIYEQY